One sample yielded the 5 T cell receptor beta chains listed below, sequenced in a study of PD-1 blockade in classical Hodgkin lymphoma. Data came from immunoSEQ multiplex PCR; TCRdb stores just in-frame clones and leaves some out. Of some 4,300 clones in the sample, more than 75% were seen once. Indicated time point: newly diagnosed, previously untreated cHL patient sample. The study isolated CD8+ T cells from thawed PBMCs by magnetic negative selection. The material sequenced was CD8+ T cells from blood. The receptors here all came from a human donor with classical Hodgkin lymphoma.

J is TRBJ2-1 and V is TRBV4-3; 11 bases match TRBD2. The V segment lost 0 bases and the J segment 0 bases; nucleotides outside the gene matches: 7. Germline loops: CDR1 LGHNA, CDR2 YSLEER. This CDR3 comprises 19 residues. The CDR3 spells CASSQDTGLAVYSYNEQFF. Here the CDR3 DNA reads TGCGCCAGCAGCCAAGATACGGGACTAGCGGTTTACTCCTACAATGAGCAGTTCTTC.

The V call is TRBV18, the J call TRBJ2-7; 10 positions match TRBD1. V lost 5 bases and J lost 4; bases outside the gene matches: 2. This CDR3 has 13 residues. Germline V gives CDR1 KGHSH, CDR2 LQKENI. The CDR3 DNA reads TGTGCCAGCTCAAGGGACAGGGGTTACGAGCAGTACTTC. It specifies CASSRDRGYEQYF.

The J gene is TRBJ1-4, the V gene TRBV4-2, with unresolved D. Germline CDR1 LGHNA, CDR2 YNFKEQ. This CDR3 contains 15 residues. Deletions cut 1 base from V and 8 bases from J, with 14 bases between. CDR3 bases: TGTGCCAGCAGCCAAGGGCTTTCAGATCGGGAAAAACTGTTTTTT. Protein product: CASSQGLSDREKLFF.

The DNA for the CDR3 is TGTGCCAGCAGCTTGGGAGGGGGGTTCCAAGAGACCCAGTACTTC. Residues: CASSLGGGFQETQYF. This rearrangement joins TRBV5-4 to TRBJ2-5; TRBD1 or TRBD2 may be the D gene (6 bases each). Trimming shortened V by 0 bases and J by 1 base, and 10 bases separated the two germline ends. The CDR3 loop spans 15 amino acids. The germline CDR1 and CDR2 sequences are SGHNT and YYREEE (reference sequence).

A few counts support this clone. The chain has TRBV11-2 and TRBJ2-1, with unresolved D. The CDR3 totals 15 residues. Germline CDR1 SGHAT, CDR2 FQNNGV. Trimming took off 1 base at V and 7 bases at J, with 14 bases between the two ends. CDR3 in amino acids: CASSLGIAKGNEQFF. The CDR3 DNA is TGTGCCAGCAGCTTAGGGATCGCTAAAGGGAATGAGCAGTTCTTC.